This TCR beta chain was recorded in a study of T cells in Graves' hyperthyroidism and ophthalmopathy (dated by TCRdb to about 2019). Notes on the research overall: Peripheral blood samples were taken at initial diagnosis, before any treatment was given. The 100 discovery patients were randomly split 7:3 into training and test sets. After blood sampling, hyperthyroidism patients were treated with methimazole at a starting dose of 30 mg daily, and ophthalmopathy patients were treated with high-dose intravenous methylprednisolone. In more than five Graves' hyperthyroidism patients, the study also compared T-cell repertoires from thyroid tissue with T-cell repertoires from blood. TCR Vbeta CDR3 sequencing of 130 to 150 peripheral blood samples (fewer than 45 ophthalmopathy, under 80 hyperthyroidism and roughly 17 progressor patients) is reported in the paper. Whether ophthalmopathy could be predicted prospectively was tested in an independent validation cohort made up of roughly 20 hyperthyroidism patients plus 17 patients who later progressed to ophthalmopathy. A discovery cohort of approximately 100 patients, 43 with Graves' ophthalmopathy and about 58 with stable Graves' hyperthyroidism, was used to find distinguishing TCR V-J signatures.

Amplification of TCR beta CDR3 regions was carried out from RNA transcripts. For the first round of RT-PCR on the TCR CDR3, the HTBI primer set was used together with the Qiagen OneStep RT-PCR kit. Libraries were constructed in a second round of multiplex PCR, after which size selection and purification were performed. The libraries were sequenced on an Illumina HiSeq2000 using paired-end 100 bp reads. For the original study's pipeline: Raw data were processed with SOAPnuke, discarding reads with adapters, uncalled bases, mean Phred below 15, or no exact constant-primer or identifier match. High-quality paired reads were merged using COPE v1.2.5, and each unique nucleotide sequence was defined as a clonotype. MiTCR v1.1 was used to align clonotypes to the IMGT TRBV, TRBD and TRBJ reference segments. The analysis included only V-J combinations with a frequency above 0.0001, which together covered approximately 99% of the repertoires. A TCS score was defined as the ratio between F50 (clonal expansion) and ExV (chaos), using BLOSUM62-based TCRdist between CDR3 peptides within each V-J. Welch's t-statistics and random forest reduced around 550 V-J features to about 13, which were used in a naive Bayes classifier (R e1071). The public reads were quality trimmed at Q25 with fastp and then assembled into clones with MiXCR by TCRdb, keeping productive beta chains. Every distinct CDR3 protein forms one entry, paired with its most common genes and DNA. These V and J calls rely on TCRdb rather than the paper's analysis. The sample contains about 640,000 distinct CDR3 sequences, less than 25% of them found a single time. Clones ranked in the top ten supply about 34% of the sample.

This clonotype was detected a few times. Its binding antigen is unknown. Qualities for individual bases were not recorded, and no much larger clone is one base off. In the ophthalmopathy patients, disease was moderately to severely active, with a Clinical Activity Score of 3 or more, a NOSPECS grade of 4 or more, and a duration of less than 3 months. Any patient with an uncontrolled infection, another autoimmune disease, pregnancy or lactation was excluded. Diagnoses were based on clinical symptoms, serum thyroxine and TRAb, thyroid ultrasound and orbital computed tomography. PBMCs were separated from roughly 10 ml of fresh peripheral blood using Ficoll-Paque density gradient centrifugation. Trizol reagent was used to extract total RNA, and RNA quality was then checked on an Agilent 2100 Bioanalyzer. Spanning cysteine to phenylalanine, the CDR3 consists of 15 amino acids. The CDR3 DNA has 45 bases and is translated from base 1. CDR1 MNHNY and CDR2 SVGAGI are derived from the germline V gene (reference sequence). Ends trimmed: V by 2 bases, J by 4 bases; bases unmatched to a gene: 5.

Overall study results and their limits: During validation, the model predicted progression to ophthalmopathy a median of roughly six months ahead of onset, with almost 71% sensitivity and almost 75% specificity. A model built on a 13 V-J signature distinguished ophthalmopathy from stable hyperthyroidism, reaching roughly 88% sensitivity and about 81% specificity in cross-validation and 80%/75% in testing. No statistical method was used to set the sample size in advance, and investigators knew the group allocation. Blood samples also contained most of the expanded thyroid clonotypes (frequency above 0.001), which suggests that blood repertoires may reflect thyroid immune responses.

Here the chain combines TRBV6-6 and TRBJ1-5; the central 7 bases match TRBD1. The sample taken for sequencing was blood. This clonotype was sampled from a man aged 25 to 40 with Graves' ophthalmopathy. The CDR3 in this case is CASSYDEGANQPQHF. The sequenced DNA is TGTGCCAGCAGTTACGATGAGGGGGCGAATCAGCCCCAGCATTTT.